The 25 T cell receptor beta chains below were found in one sample sequenced in a study of blood T cell repertoires in COVID-19. Generated by immunoSEQ multiplex PCR, the TCRdb table keeps only in-frame clones and is missing some. The sample holds more than 200,000 clones, 81% seen once. Source material: peripheral blood. The source is a woman of 80 years or more with acute or convalescent COVID-19.

The chain links TRBV29-1 to TRBJ1-2; 7 bases line up with TRBD1. Looked up from germline, CDR1 is SQVTM and CDR2 is ANQGSEA. V shed 5 bases and J 6 bases; nucleotides not matched to a gene: 12. The CDR3 has 14 residues. CDR3 sequence reads: CSVHRQGRVDGYTF. Here the CDR3 DNA reads TGCAGCGTTCATCGACAGGGTAGGGTGGATGGCTACACCTTC.

This chain connects TRBV4-2 to TRBJ2-3, with 7 bases lining up with TRBD2. This CDR3 contains 14 residues. CDR1 and CDR2 (germline): LGHNA, YNFKEQ. V lost 1 base to trimming and J lost 5 bases; unmatched junction nucleotides: 3. DNA of the CDR3: TGTGCCAGCAGCCAAGGCGGGAGAGAAGATACGCAGTATTTT. It yields the protein CASSQGGREDTQYF.

J is TRBJ1-2 and V is TRBV28; 7 bases match TRBD1. The V segment lost 2 bases and the J segment 4 bases; nucleotides outside the gene matches: 4. There are 14 residues in the CDR3. Germline V CDR1 and CDR2: MDHEN, SYDVKM. The CDR3 DNA reads TGTGCCAGCAGTTTAGGGGGACAGCTCTATGGCTACACCTTC. It yields the protein CASSLGGQLYGYTF.

CDR3 DNA: TGTGCCTGGAGTCGGAGGGTGAACACTGAAGCTTTCTTT. Translated, it gives CAWSRRVNTEAFF. The chain employs TRBV30 and TRBJ1-1; D unclear. There are 13 residues in the CDR3. The germline V gene encodes CDR1 GTSNPN and CDR2 SVGIG (reference sequence). V was cut by 2 bases and J by 0 bases, with 7 bases left in between.

The rearrangement uses TRBV28 and TRBJ2-2; no definite D call. From germline, CDR1 is MDHEN and CDR2 SYDVKM. The CDR3 contains 13 residues. Trimming pared 3 bases from V and 6 bases from J, leaving 8 bases between. The CDR3 sequence: CASSFATPGELFF. CDR3 nucleotide sequence: TGTGCCAGCAGTTTCGCTACGCCCGGGGAGCTGTTTTTT.

This clone has just a few counts. V gene TRBV7-9 combines with J gene TRBJ2-7; unclear D gene. There are 11 residues in the CDR3. Trimming took off 5 bases at V and 5 bases at J, with 7 bases between the two ends. The germline V gene has CDR1 SEHNR and CDR2 FQNEAQ (reference sequence). The chain's CDR3 is CASSARNEQYF. In DNA, the CDR3 is TGTGCCAGCAGCGCGCGAAACGAGCAGTACTTC.

The genes are TRBV6-6 and TRBJ1-1; D not resolved. Germline lookup yields CDR1 MNHNY and CDR2 SVGAGI (reference sequence). V gave up 4 bases and J gave up 4 bases, with 13 bases separating them. The CDR3 is made up of 14 amino acids. The CDR3 region is CASSFNEGGTEAFF. DNA of the CDR3: TGTGCCAGCAGTTTTAATGAGGGAGGCACTGAAGCTTTCTTT.

The CDR3 DNA is TGCAGCGTTGCCTCTCCTCCCGGGGAGCTGTTTTTT. This gives the protein CSVASPPGELFF. This rearrangement joins TRBV29-1 to TRBJ2-2, with D hard to call. CDR1 SQVTM and CDR2 ANQGSEA come from the germline V gene. The germline V and J ends were trimmed by 4 bases and 6 bases, with 9 bases remaining between them. The CDR3 totals 12 residues.

This sequence joins TRBV6-1 and TRBJ1-5, with D tentatively TRBD1 (5 bases). CDR1 and CDR2 from the germline V gene are MNHNS and SASEGT. V was cut by 1 base and J by 1 base, with 8 bases left in between. The CDR3 extends over 15 amino acids. CDR3 sequence reads: CASSEVAGSNQPQHF. In DNA, the CDR3 is TGTGCCAGCAGTGAAGTGGCAGGGAGCAATCAGCCCCAGCATTTT.

The chain couples TRBV10-3 to TRBJ1-5, with D tentatively TRBD1 (6 bases). The CDR3 contains 16 residues. Germline assignment: CDR1 ENHRY and CDR2 SYGVKD. With 2 bases removed from V and 4 bases from J, the gap between germline ends came to 15 bases. CDR3 sequence (DNA): TGTGCCATCAGTGAGGGGGAACAGGGAATGAATCAGCCCCAGCATTTT. It is translated as CAISEGEQGMNQPQHF.

This clone was found once. The rearrangement joins TRBV25-1 to TRBJ1-1; D might be TRBD1 (6 bases). V lost 4 bases to trimming and J lost 0 bases, with 21 bases between them. This CDR3 contains 18 residues. Germline values: CDR1 MGHDK, CDR2 SYGVNS. CDR3 sequence (DNA): TGTGCCAGCAGTGGCACCATCCAGGGGTCACGGATGAACACTGAAGCTTTCTTT. This encodes CASSGTIQGSRMNTEAFF.

The rearrangement uses TRBV4-2 and TRBJ2-5; 11 nucleotides agree with TRBD1. Looked up from germline, CDR1 is LGHNA and CDR2 is YNFKEQ. Germline trimming cut 4 bases from V and 4 bases from J; bases unmatched to any gene: 5. There are 15 residues in the CDR3. The CDR3 coding sequence is TGTGCCAGCAGCCCGCCGGGACAGGGGGGAGAGACCCAGTACTTC. Amino acid sequence: CASSPPGQGGETQYF.

The rearrangement links TRBV27 to TRBJ2-2, with D hard to call. The CDR3 length is 11 residues. CDR1 is MNHEY, CDR2 SMNVEV, per germline (reference sequence). The V end lost 6 bases, the J end lost 4 bases, and 3 bases lay between the germline ends. For the CDR3, the DNA is TGTGCCAGCAGCCGCACCGGGGAGCTGTTTTTT. Residues: CASSRTGELFF.

V and J are TRBV3-1 (or the pseudogene TRBV3-2) and TRBJ1-5; D perhaps matches TRBD1 (5 bases). The CDR3 has 15 amino acids. V shed 4 bases and J shed 3 bases, with 13 bases lying between them. Germline CDR1 LGHDT, CDR2 YNNKEL (reference sequence). The CDR3 protein is CASSRGRQTNQPQHF. CDR3 in DNA: TGTGCCAGCAGCCGAGGTCGACAGACCAATCAGCCCCAGCATTTT.

In this sample, this clone turned up once. V usage is TRBV11-3 and J usage is TRBJ2-1, with TRBD2 matching 10 bases. CDR3 length: 15 residues. CDR1 is SGHNT, CDR2 YENEEA, per germline. Trimming at V came to 4 bases and at J to 7 bases, leaving 7 bases not matched to a gene. The CDR3 sequence is CASSSSGGAANEQFF. CDR3 sequence (DNA): TGTGCCAGCAGCTCGAGCGGGGGGGCCGCGAATGAGCAGTTCTTC.

This clone was counted between two and nine times. The rearrangement uses TRBV18 and TRBJ1-1; 8 bases fit TRBD1. Germline CDR1 is KGHSH and CDR2 is LQKENI. There are 14 residues in the CDR3. V was clipped by 7 bases and J by 0 bases; unmatched bases: 4. CDR3 sequence (DNA): TGTGCCAGCTTCCGGACAGGGATGAACACTGAAGCTTTCTTT. Amino acids: CASFRTGMNTEAFF.

The chain links TRBV6-5 to TRBJ1-1; tentatively, D is TRBD1 (5 bases). V was pared by 2 bases and J by 2 bases, with 9 bases between. Germline lookup yields CDR1 MNHEY and CDR2 SVGAGI. The CDR3 runs 14 residues. CDR3 protein: CASSYGAVNTEAFF. Here the CDR3 DNA reads TGTGCCAGCAGTTACGGGGCAGTTAACACTGAAGCTTTCTTT.

In this sample, this clone turned up once. The J gene is TRBJ2-1, the V gene TRBV5-1; 11 bases are a match to TRBD2. V shed 4 bases and J 10 bases; nucleotides not matched to a gene: 10. This CDR3 spans 15 amino acids. Per germline, CDR1 SGHRS and CDR2 YFSETQ. In nucleotides, the CDR3 is TGCGCCAGCAGCGAGACTAGCGGGGTCGGCCGGGAGCAGTTCTTC. Amino acids: CASSETSGVGREQFF.

J is TRBJ1-4 and V is TRBV29-1; 7 bases fit TRBD1. Germline CDR1 reads SQVTM; CDR2 reads ANQGSEA. The ends lost 1 base at V and 5 bases at J; junction bases unmatched: 1. This CDR3 contains 13 residues. CDR3 residues: CSVEAGGNEKLFF. The CDR3, as DNA: TGCAGCGTTGAAGCAGGGGGGAATGAAAAACTGTTTTTT.

The J gene is TRBJ1-5, the V gene TRBV4-1; D is uncertain. The CDR3 covers 13 residues. Germline V CDR1 and CDR2: MGHRA, YSYEKL. V shed 5 bases and J shed 4 bases, with 9 bases lying between them. CDR3 amino acids: CASSGTRNQPQHF. Written as DNA, the CDR3 is TGCGCCAGCAGCGGAACTAGGAATCAGCCCCAGCATTTT.

This clone has a single count. The chain is built from TRBV6-5 and TRBJ1-6, with TRBD1 matching 7 bases. V lost 6 bases, J lost 5 bases, and 7 bases stayed unmatched. CDR1 is MNHEY and CDR2 is SVGAGI in the germline V gene. This CDR3 comprises 15 residues. Written as DNA, the CDR3 is TGTGCCAGCAGAGATGACAGGGTAAATAATTCACCCCTCCACTTT. This encodes CASRDDRVNNSPLHF.

The V and J genes are TRBV6-5 and TRBJ1-2, with 10 bases fitting TRBD1. The CDR3 loop spans 14 amino acids. V shed 4 bases, J shed 4 bases, and the junction held 3 bases outside the gene matches. Germline V gene data show CDR1 as MNHEY and CDR2 as SVGAGI. The CDR3 bases are TGTGCCAGCAGTTGGGACAGGGGTGGCTATGGCTACACCTTC. This encodes CASSWDRGGYGYTF.

The chain couples TRBV12-5 to TRBJ2-3; D possibly corresponds to TRBD1 (6 bases). The V end lost 5 bases, the J end lost 3 bases, and 18 bases lay between the germline ends. Germline CDR1 and CDR2: LGHNT and FRNRAP. The CDR3 spans 16 residues. The CDR3 loop is CASGLARSTGTDTQYF. CDR3 nucleotide sequence: TGTGCTAGTGGTCTCGCGCGATCTACAGGGACAGATACGCAGTATTTT.

The chain employs TRBV5-1 and TRBJ2-5; TRBD2 matches at 7 bases. The CDR3 runs to 15 residues. Germline loops: CDR1 SGHRS, CDR2 YFSETQ. The junction had 5 bases not matched to a gene; V was cut back by 1 base and J by 2 bases. CDR3 nucleotide sequence: TGCGCCAGCAGCTTGAGCGGGGTAATACAAGAGACCCAGTACTTC. Translated: CASSLSGVIQETQYF.

In its sample, this clone was seen once. V gene TRBV28 combines with J gene TRBJ2-7, with a possible D match to TRBD1 (6 bases). V lost 7 bases and J 2 bases, leaving 15 bases between the germline ends. Germline V gene sequence: CDR1 MDHEN, CDR2 SYDVKM. The CDR3 runs 14 residues. In DNA form, the CDR3 reads TGTGCCAGCACCCAATCCGGGGACACCTACGAGCAGTACTTC. This codes for CASTQSGDTYEQYF.